Listed below are T cell receptor beta chains from one sample, sequenced in a study of blood T cell repertoires in COVID-19. TCRdb's table, derived via immunoSEQ multiplex PCR, lists solely in-frame clones and lacks some. The repertoire includes roughly 190,000 clones, 75% to 95% of them detected once, and around 0.53% sits in the top ten. The sample comprised peripheral blood. Receptors originate from a man aged 50-59 years with acute or convalescent COVID-19. Both conserved end residues are part of each CDR3.

cdr3_aa: CASSLAGTGFNTIYF
j_call: TRBJ1-3
v_call: TRBV5-1

cdr3_aa: CATSDRTSGSSYNEQFF
j_call: TRBJ2-1
v_call: TRBV24-1

cdr3_aa: CASSEALGGNQPQHF
j_call: TRBJ1-5
v_call: TRBV2

cdr3_aa: CASTNPDRSEQYF
j_call: TRBJ2-7
v_call: TRBV28

cdr3_aa: CASRDLGGSYNEQFF
j_call: TRBJ2-1
v_call: TRBV19

cdr3_aa: CASRRGGLGGYTF
j_call: TRBJ1-2
v_call: TRBV28

cdr3_aa: CASSLATGGYYGYTF
j_call: TRBJ1-2
v_call: TRBV5-4

cdr3_aa: CASSLRPVTGSGELFF
j_call: TRBJ2-2
v_call: TRBV5-5

cdr3_aa: CASSLWVGDTTFYSNQPQHF
j_call: TRBJ1-5
v_call: TRBV28

cdr3_aa: CASSLFRADNEQFF
j_call: TRBJ2-1
v_call: TRBV5-1

cdr3_aa: CASSPGQGAYEQYF
j_call: TRBJ2-7
v_call: TRBV5-6

cdr3_aa: CAIRETESYEQYF
j_call: TRBJ2-7
v_call: TRBV10-3

cdr3_aa: CASTQGDNTEAFF
j_call: TRBJ1-1
v_call: TRBV7-9

cdr3_aa: CASSYQGSVNTEAFF
j_call: TRBJ1-1
v_call: TRBV5-1

cdr3_aa: CASSTGTRVYNEQFF
j_call: TRBJ2-1
v_call: TRBV7-9

cdr3_aa: CASGPIRGTEAFF
j_call: TRBJ1-1
v_call: TRBV9

cdr3_aa: CASSLPPGQGYYGYTF
j_call: TRBJ1-2
v_call: TRBV11-2

cdr3_aa: CASTRSLLDRVFGYTF
j_call: TRBJ1-2
v_call: TRBV19

cdr3_aa: CASRLTGNSGNTIYF
j_call: TRBJ1-3
v_call: TRBV27

cdr3_aa: CSVEGSQGLRAFF
j_call: TRBJ1-1
v_call: TRBV29-1

cdr3_aa: CASSQTQGRNEQFF
j_call: TRBJ2-1
v_call: TRBV18

cdr3_aa: CASSLTGGLNQPQHF
j_call: TRBJ1-5
v_call: TRBV5-1

cdr3_aa: CAWSVGARLNQETQYF
j_call: TRBJ2-5
v_call: TRBV30

cdr3_aa: CASSLVWQPEVVTEAFF
j_call: TRBJ1-1
v_call: TRBV7-2

cdr3_aa: CASSLARGLMDTEAFF
j_call: TRBJ1-1
v_call: TRBV5-4

cdr3_aa: CASTAGTGRLILHF
j_call: TRBJ1-6
v_call: TRBV6-5

cdr3_aa: CATSVLPPPTGDPTNEKLFF
j_call: TRBJ1-4
v_call: TRBV24-1